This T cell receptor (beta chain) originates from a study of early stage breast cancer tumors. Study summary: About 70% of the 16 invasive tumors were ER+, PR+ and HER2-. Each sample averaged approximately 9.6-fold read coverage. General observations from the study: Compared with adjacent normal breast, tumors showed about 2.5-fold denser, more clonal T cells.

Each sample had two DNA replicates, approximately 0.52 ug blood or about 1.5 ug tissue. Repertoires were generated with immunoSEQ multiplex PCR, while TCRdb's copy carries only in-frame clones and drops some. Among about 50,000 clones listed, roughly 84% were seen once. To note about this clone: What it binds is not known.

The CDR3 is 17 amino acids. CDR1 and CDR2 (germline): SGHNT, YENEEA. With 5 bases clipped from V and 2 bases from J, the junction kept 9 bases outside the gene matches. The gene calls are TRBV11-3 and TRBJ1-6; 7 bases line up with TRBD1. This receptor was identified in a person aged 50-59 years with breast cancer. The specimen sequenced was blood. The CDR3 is CASSPQTGSPYNSPLHF. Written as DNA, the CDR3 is TGTGCCAGCAGCCCCCAGACAGGGAGCCCCTATAATTCACCCCTCCACTTT.